The subject of this entry is one T cell receptor (beta chain). This record belongs to a study of cytomegalovirus exposure and HLA in healthy donors. The PCR employed 60 Vbeta primers together with 13 Jbeta primers. This table comes from immunoSEQ multiplex PCR, and its TCRdb copy is limited to in-frame clones, with some not included. The sample shows around 200,000 clones, and about 1% sits with its ten largest clones. Healthy people donating bone marrow made up the donors. Germline CDR1 reads MDHEN; CDR2 reads SYDVKM. This CDR3 is built from 14 residues. The genes are TRBV28 and TRBJ2-5; 7 nucleotides match TRBD2. The DNA matches TRBJ2-7 better at its end, which makes the J call doubtful. The sequence derives from a girl aged 2 to 9 in good health and CMV-seropositive. Input material: PBMCs. CDR3 nucleotides: TGTGCCAGCAGTTTATGGGGGGGGAAATACGAGCAGTACTTC. Amino acids: CASSLWGGKYEQYF.